The 11 T cell receptor beta chains below come from one sample, sequenced in a study of patients and donors after allogeneic stem cell transplantation. Each CDR3 protein is one row after TCRdb ran MiXCR on the RT-PCR reads. The table includes about a million distinct CDR3 sequences, more than 15% detected once. Material: blood, either unsorted or a sorted T cell fraction (not recorded which). These receptor sequences come from a human donor who was either an allogeneic HSCT recipient or a stem cell or donor lymphocyte infusion donor (not recorded which). It is not recorded whose cells these are; they may come from a transplant donor.

The chain employs TRBV6-1 and TRBJ1-5, with TRBD1 matching over 8 bases. The germline V gene encodes CDR1 MNHNS and CDR2 SASEGT. CDR3 size: 16 residues. Unmatched junction bases numbered 10, after V lost 3 bases and J lost 6 bases. DNA for the CDR3: TGTGCCAGCAGTGAGATGGGACAGGTTGGTTTTCAGCCCCAGCATTTT. Translation: CASSEMGQVGFQPQHF.

V and J are TRBV20-1 and TRBJ1-1; 11 positions agree with TRBD1. Germline CDR1 and CDR2: DFQATT and SNEGSKA (reference sequence). This CDR3 contains 13 residues. The junction had 5 bases not matched to a gene; V was cut back by 5 bases and J by 6 bases. Here the CDR3 DNA reads TGCAGTGCTGGGACAGGGGGTGTAGCTGAAGCTTTCTTT. Its translation is CSAGTGGVAEAFF.

This clonotype was observed a handful of times. V is TRBV18 and J is TRBJ1-5, with 7 nucleotides matching TRBD1. Trimming removed 6 bases from V and 4 bases from J; junction bases left unmatched: 9. This CDR3 spans 15 amino acids. CDR1 and CDR2 (germline): KGHSH, LQKENI. The CDR3 DNA reads TGTGCCAGCTCCCGACAGGGCGTTGGGAATCAGCCCCAGCATTTT. Protein sequence: CASSRQGVGNQPQHF.

The CDR3 spells CSASGDARETQYF. The CDR3 region has the DNA TGCAGTGCTAGCGGGGATGCCAGGGAGACCCAGTACTTC. V is TRBV20-1 and J is TRBJ2-5, with D tentatively TRBD2 (5 bases). The CDR3 is 13 residues long. Looked up from germline, CDR1 is DFQATT and CDR2 is SNEGSKA (reference sequence). V was pared by 3 bases and J by 5 bases, with 13 bases between.

The chain has TRBV12-3 or TRBV12-4 and TRBJ2-5; a possible D gene is TRBD2 (6 bases). This CDR3 contains 12 residues. CDR3: CVYWGSGETQYF. CDR3 nucleotide sequence: TGTGTGTATTGGGGGAGCGGGGAGACCCAGTACTTC.

This clonotype was seen only a few times. V is TRBV15 and J is TRBJ2-6; D gene uncertain. The CDR3 spans 14 residues. V gave up 8 bases and J gave up 8 bases, with 16 bases separating them. The germline gives CDR1 LNHNV, CDR2 YYDKDF (reference sequence). CDR3 sequence (DNA): TGTGCCACCGGAGAAGATCTGGGGACCAACGTCCTGACTTTC. Protein product: CATGEDLGTNVLTF.

This clonotype appeared a few times. CDR3 sequence: CSALPSGTGFYNEQFF. Here the CDR3 DNA reads TGCAGCGCCCTACCATCCGGGACAGGCTTCTACAATGAGCAGTTCTTC. This chain uses TRBV29-1 with TRBJ2-1, with 8 bases fitting TRBD1. The germline gives CDR1 SQVTM, CDR2 ANQGSEA. The length of the CDR3 is 16 residues. The J segment lost 3 bases and the V segment lost 7 bases, leaving 14 bases of the junction unmatched.

Many counts were recorded for this clonotype. This chain joins TRBV5-1 and TRBJ2-1; D unresolved. This CDR3 is built from 14 residues. Germline CDR1 is SGHRS and CDR2 is YFSETQ. V lost 3 bases and J 4 bases, leaving 11 bases between the germline ends. CDR3 region: CASSSSDGYNEQFF. The CDR3 nucleotides read TGCGCCAGCAGCTCCTCGGACGGGTACAATGAGCAGTTCTTC.

This clonotype occurred a few times. J is TRBJ2-1 and V is TRBV20-1, with 7 bases that match TRBD2. In germline, CDR1 is DFQATT, CDR2 SNEGSKA (reference sequence). The CDR3 extends over 13 amino acids. J gave up 10 bases and V 0 bases, and 6 bases lay outside the gene matches. The CDR3 reads CSARDPILAEQFF. CDR3 bases: TGCAGTGCTAGAGATCCGATACTAGCGGAGCAGTTCTTC.

In its sample, this clonotype was seen a few times. The chain employs TRBV12-3 or TRBV12-4 and TRBJ1-2, with no clear D. This CDR3 is built from 15 residues. V lost 1 base and J lost 1, with 10 bases in between. The CDR3 DNA reads TGTGCCAGCAGTTTAGTCAGGACGGATAACTATGGCTACACCTTC. This gives the protein CASSLVRTDNYGYTF.

This clonotype showed up just a few times. V gene TRBV29-1 combines with J gene TRBJ2-2, with no clear D. V was trimmed by 6 bases and J by 3 bases, leaving 8 bases between them. The CDR3 is made up of 12 amino acids. CDR1 SQVTM and CDR2 ANQGSEA come from the germline V gene. The CDR3 DNA reads as TGCAGCGTGGGCCCGGACACCGGGGAGCTGTTTTTT. Amino acid sequence: CSVGPDTGELFF.